Below are 30 T cell receptor beta chains sequenced from a single sample in a study of blood T cell repertoires in COVID-19. Repertoires were generated with immunoSEQ multiplex PCR, while TCRdb's copy carries only in-frame clones and drops some. The table includes 150,000 to 200,000 clones, roughly 80% detected once. Sequencing was performed on PBMCs or T cells enriched from blood (not recorded which). Receptor source: a man between 45 and 60 years old who had recovered from COVID-19.

This clone was observed a handful of times. The V and J genes are TRBV19 and TRBJ1-5; D ambiguous. The CDR3 runs to 13 residues. Trimming removed 6 bases from V and 7 bases from J, with 13 bases in between. From germline, CDR1 is LNHDA and CDR2 SQIVND (reference sequence). Here the CDR3 DNA reads TGTGCCAGTAGCCCCGGGAGGCACCAGCCCCAGCATTTT. Residues: CASSPGRHQPQHF.

This clone appeared a few times. The chain links TRBV28 to TRBJ1-5, with D tentatively TRBD1 (5 bases). Per the germline V gene, CDR1 is MDHEN and CDR2 is SYDVKM. The V end lost 7 bases, the J end lost 1 base, and 14 bases lay between the germline ends. This CDR3 contains 15 residues. This CDR3 is CASTGARASNQPQHF. DNA of the CDR3: TGTGCCAGCACCGGAGCCAGGGCGAGCAATCAGCCCCAGCATTTT.

The J gene is TRBJ2-2, the V gene TRBV19; D ambiguous. V was shortened by 1 base and J by 1 base, with 10 bases between the two germline ends. This CDR3 has 16 amino acids. CDR1 is LNHDA and CDR2 is SQIVND in the germline V gene (reference sequence). This chain's CDR3 is CASSIGGIRNTGELFF. The CDR3 DNA is TGTGCCAGTAGTATAGGAGGCATCCGGAACACCGGGGAGCTGTTTTTT.

The chain employs TRBV7-2 and TRBJ2-3, with 7 bases lining up with TRBD1. From germline, CDR1 is SGHTA and CDR2 FQGNSA. The CDR3 runs 13 residues. V lost 6 bases, J lost 9 bases, and 9 bases stayed unmatched. This chain's CDR3 is CASRPRQGGTQYF. CDR3 DNA: TGTGCCAGCAGGCCCAGACAGGGTGGGACGCAGTATTTT.

V is TRBV7-9 and J is TRBJ1-4; D perhaps matches TRBD1 (6 bases). The germline V gene encodes CDR1 SEHNR and CDR2 FQNEAQ (reference sequence). V was trimmed by 5 bases and J by 4 bases, leaving 14 bases between them. The CDR3 length is 15 residues. Here the CDR3 DNA reads TGTGCCAGCAGCCGACAAACAGGGCTTAATGAAAAACTGTTTTTT. This encodes CASSRQTGLNEKLFF.

Only one count was recorded for this clone. The J gene is TRBJ2-3, the V gene TRBV7-9; D is ambiguous. Germline CDR1 SEHNR, CDR2 FQNEAQ (reference sequence). The CDR3 extends over 14 amino acids. Trimming took off 2 bases at V and 6 bases at J, with 12 bases between the two ends. In DNA, the CDR3 is TGTGCCAGCAGCTTATCACCCTATTATGATACGCAGTATTTT. Translated: CASSLSPYYDTQYF.

The genes are TRBV4-1 and TRBJ1-5; D may be TRBD1 (6 bases). The CDR3 loop spans 14 amino acids. Germline V lookup: CDR1 MGHRA, CDR2 YSYEKL. Trimming cost V 2 bases and J 7 bases, with 12 bases left between them. Written as DNA, the CDR3 is TGCGCCAGCAGCCAATGGACAGCAGGGCAGCCCCAGCATTTT. Protein sequence: CASSQWTAGQPQHF.

V is TRBV5-6 and J is TRBJ2-5; D may be TRBD2 (5 bases). The CDR3 covers 14 residues. From germline, CDR1 is SGHDT and CDR2 YYEEEE. Trimming stripped 4 bases from V and 4 bases from J, with 14 bases between. The CDR3, as DNA: TGTGCCAGCAGCCGGCCGGGATTGGGAGAGACCCAGTACTTC. Residues: CASSRPGLGETQYF.

The rearrangement links TRBV5-1 to TRBJ2-1, with TRBD2 matching over 11 bases. V shed 3 bases, J shed 8 bases, and the junction held 13 bases outside the gene matches. The V gene's germline CDR1 is SGHRS and CDR2 YFSETQ. The CDR3 runs to 17 residues. CDR3 sequence (DNA): TGCGCCAGCAGCTCGGGGGGCCCTAGCGGGGGGCCAGATGAGCAGTTCTTC. This sequence encodes CASSSGGPSGGPDEQFF.

This chain connects TRBV5-1 to TRBJ1-3, with TRBD1 matching over 7 bases. CDR3 length: 17 amino acids. Germline loops: CDR1 SGHRS, CDR2 YFSETQ. The junction had 11 bases not matched to a gene; V was cut back by 1 base and J by 4 bases. CDR3 sequence: CASSLYVGWDSGNTIYF. For the CDR3, the DNA is TGCGCCAGCAGCTTGTACGTCGGGTGGGACAGCGGAAACACCATATATTTT.

The chain is built from TRBV14 and TRBJ1-2, with TRBD1 identical over 7 bases. Trimming removed 5 bases from V and 1 base from J; junction bases left unmatched: 4. This CDR3 contains 14 residues. The germline CDR1 and CDR2 sequences are SGHDN and FVKESK. The CDR3 region is CASSYDRVNYGYTF. The CDR3 DNA reads TGTGCCAGCAGCTACGACAGGGTTAACTATGGCTACACCTTC.

V usage is TRBV19 and J usage is TRBJ1-2, with no clear D. Trimming shortened V by 3 bases and J by 3 bases, and 11 bases separated the two germline ends. CDR3 length equals 14 residues. Per germline, CDR1 LNHDA and CDR2 SQIVND (reference sequence). CDR3 nucleotide sequence: TGTGCCAGTAGTATTCCGTGGAGAGACTATGGCTACACCTTC. It is translated as CASSIPWRDYGYTF. Variable domain in full (rest from reference TRBV19 and TRBJ1-2): DGGITQSPKYLFRKEGQNVTLSCEQNLNHDAMYWYRQDPGQGLRLIYYSQIVNDFQKGDIAEGYSVSREKKESFPLTVTSAQKNPTAFYLCASSIPWRDYGYTFGSGTRLTVV.

This chain links TRBV4-2 with TRBJ1-1; TRBD1 is a possible D gene (6 bases). The CDR3 loop spans 16 amino acids. Germline assignment: CDR1 LGHNA and CDR2 YNFKEQ. V lost 1 base and J lost 4, with 16 bases in between. The CDR3 region has the DNA TGTGCCAGCAGCCAAGGCCGTTCCTACAGGGTCACTGAAGCTTTCTTT. Protein product: CASSQGRSYRVTEAFF.

V gene TRBV7-3 combines with J gene TRBJ2-4, with 9 bases that match TRBD1. The CDR3 has 15 amino acids. Trimming removed 4 bases from V and 1 base from J; junction bases left unmatched: 2. Per germline, CDR1 SGHTA and CDR2 FQGTGA. CDR3: CASSSQGAAKNIQYF. CDR3 coding DNA: TGTGCCAGCAGCTCACAGGGGGCGGCCAAAAACATTCAGTACTTC.

The chain is built from TRBV5-8 and TRBJ1-1; TRBD1 agrees at 7 bases. Trimming took 0 bases from V and 4 from J; bases not matched to a gene: 3. The CDR3 totals 14 residues. Germline V gene lookup returns CDR1 SGHTS and CDR2 YDEGEE. The CDR3 spells CASSLVPGGTEAFF. The CDR3 region has the DNA TGTGCCAGCAGCTTGGTGCCAGGGGGCACTGAAGCTTTCTTT.

The chain recombines TRBV27 with TRBJ2-3, with 7 bases lining up with TRBD2. Germline V lookup: CDR1 MNHEY, CDR2 SMNVEV (reference sequence). The CDR3 runs 14 residues. With V trimmed by 1 base and J by 6 bases, 4 bases remained unmatched. DNA for the CDR3: TGTGCCAGCAGTTTATGGGGGGGGAGGGATACGCAGTATTTT. It encodes CASSLWGGRDTQYF.

This rearrangement joins TRBV5-4 to TRBJ2-5; 11 bases match TRBD2. Germline loops: CDR1 SGHNT, CDR2 YYREEE (reference sequence). V lost 4 bases, J lost 1 base, and 3 bases stayed unmatched. CDR3 length: 15 amino acids. This CDR3 is CASSPTSGVQETQYF. Here the CDR3 DNA reads TGTGCCAGCAGCCCGACTAGCGGGGTCCAAGAGACCCAGTACTTC.

The chain recombines TRBV7-9 with TRBJ1-6, with TRBD1 identical over 9 bases. The CDR3 covers 15 residues. Losses at the gene ends were 5 bases for V and 7 bases for J; bases not matched to a gene: 6. Germline V gene data show CDR1 as SEHNR and CDR2 as FQNEAQ (reference sequence). The CDR3 bases are TGTGCCAGCAGCCTACAGGGGGCGCGAAATTCACCCCTCCACTTT. Protein product: CASSLQGARNSPLHF.

J is TRBJ1-2 and V is TRBV3-1 (or the pseudogene TRBV3-2); 7 bases are shared with TRBD1. V gave up 4 bases and J gave up 5 bases; unmatched junction bases: 4. Germline V CDR1 and CDR2: LGHDT, YNNKEL (reference sequence). The CDR3 length is 13 residues. CDR3 sequence: CASSRTGVYGYTF. The CDR3, as DNA: TGTGCCAGCAGCCGAACAGGGGTGTATGGCTACACCTTC.

V is TRBV12-5 and J is TRBJ2-1; D might be TRBD2 (6 bases). With 1 base removed from V and 9 bases from J, the gap between germline ends came to 10 bases. The length of the CDR3 is 13 residues. Germline loops: CDR1 LGHNT, CDR2 FRNRAP. The CDR3 region is CASGLAGGGEQFF. CDR3 nucleotide sequence: TGTGCTAGTGGTTTGGCCGGGGGAGGTGAGCAGTTCTTC.

This sequence joins TRBV9 and TRBJ2-3; TRBD2 matches at 9 bases. V dropped 4 bases and J dropped 1; count of bases not matched to a gene: 7. This CDR3 spans 16 amino acids. Germline CDR1 is SGDLS and CDR2 is YYNGEE. In DNA, the CDR3 is TGTGCCAGCAGCCCCCTCGCGGGGGGGGGCACAGATACGCAGTATTTT. Translation gives CASSPLAGGGTDTQYF.

The CDR3 protein is CASSPIQDPSGNTIYF. CDR3 sequence (DNA): TGTGCCAGCTCACCAATACAGGATCCCTCTGGAAACACCATATATTTT. The V gene is TRBV18, the J gene TRBJ1-3; D perhaps matches TRBD1 (5 bases). In germline, CDR1 is KGHSH, CDR2 LQKENI. This CDR3 region has 16 residues. Trimming cost V 2 bases and J 0 bases, with 11 bases left between them.

The CDR3 nucleotides read TGTGCCAGCAGTTCCCCACTACGAGATACGCAGTATTTT. Its protein is CASSSPLRDTQYF. V is TRBV27 and J is TRBJ2-3; no clear D gene. There are 13 residues in the CDR3. CDR1 and CDR2 (germline): MNHEY, SMNVEV (reference sequence). Trimming removed 4 bases at V and 5 bases at J, with 10 bases between.

V gene TRBV5-3 combines with J gene TRBJ1-3, with 9 nucleotides matching TRBD1. TRBV5-3 is assigned to the ORF class and has an uncertain function. With V trimmed by 3 bases and J by 0 bases, 22 bases remained unmatched. The CDR3 spans 22 residues. The CDR3 DNA sequence: TGTGCCAGAAGCTCGGACAGGGGACGCCTAACCCCGAAATACCACTCTGGAAACACCATATATTTT. Amino acids: CARSSDRGRLTPKYHSGNTIYF.

The V and J genes are TRBV4-1 and TRBJ2-7; 15 bases are shared with TRBD2. Germline values: CDR1 MGHRA, CDR2 YSYEKL. The V and J ends lost 4 bases and 0 bases, in that order; junction bases with no gene match: 4. The CDR3 runs to 17 residues. CDR3 nucleotide sequence: TGCGCCAGCAGCCTCCGGACTAGCGGGGGGGACTCCTACGAGCAGTACTTC. Residues: CASSLRTSGGDSYEQYF.

This chain connects TRBV7-2 to TRBJ2-5; D possibly corresponds to TRBD2 (5 bases). V was clipped by 4 bases and J by 4 bases, with 16 bases between them. The CDR3 totals 15 residues. CDR1 is SGHTA and CDR2 is FQGNSA in the germline V gene. The CDR3 bases are TGTGCCAGCAGCTCGACTACCTCGAGGTTAGAGACCCAGTACTTC. Its translation is CASSSTTSRLETQYF.

The genes are TRBV5-1 and TRBJ2-7; D is perhaps TRBD1 (7 bases). This CDR3 is built from 14 residues. V lost 0 bases and J lost 2, with 9 bases in between. Per germline, CDR1 SGHRS and CDR2 YFSETQ. Here the CDR3 reads CASSLARGAYEQYF. The CDR3 DNA reads TGCGCCAGCAGCTTGGCCAGGGGGGCCTACGAGCAGTACTTC.

V usage is TRBV6-2 or TRBV6-3 and J usage is TRBJ2-1; 12 bases are a match to TRBD2. Germline CDR1 and CDR2: MNHEY and SVGEGT. This CDR3 is 15 amino acids long. The ends lost 4 bases at V and 3 bases at J; junction bases unmatched: 1. CDR3 sequence reads: CASSLTSGGYNEQFF. The CDR3 DNA reads as TGTGCCAGCAGTTTGACTAGCGGGGGCTACAATGAGCAGTTCTTC.

The V and J genes are TRBV6-1 and TRBJ2-1, with D possibly TRBD1 on 6 matching bases. The CDR3 covers 15 residues. The ends were cut back, 0 bases at V and 5 bases at J, with 11 bases in the middle. Germline V gene sequence: CDR1 MNHNS, CDR2 SASEGT. CDR3 amino acids: CASSEALGAHNEQFF. The CDR3 region has the DNA TGTGCCAGCAGTGAAGCTTTGGGGGCCCACAATGAGCAGTTCTTC.

With respect to this clone: The junction does not match germline at one end; this may be a read error. This chain joins TRBV7-7 and TRBJ2-3, with 7 bases that match TRBD2. The CDR3 has 15 residues. CDR1 and CDR2 (germline): SSHAT, FNYEAQ (reference sequence). CDR3 DNA: TGTGCTAGCAGCTTAGGGGAGGGAGGCACAGATACGCAGTATTTT. This translates into CASSLGEGGTDTQYF.